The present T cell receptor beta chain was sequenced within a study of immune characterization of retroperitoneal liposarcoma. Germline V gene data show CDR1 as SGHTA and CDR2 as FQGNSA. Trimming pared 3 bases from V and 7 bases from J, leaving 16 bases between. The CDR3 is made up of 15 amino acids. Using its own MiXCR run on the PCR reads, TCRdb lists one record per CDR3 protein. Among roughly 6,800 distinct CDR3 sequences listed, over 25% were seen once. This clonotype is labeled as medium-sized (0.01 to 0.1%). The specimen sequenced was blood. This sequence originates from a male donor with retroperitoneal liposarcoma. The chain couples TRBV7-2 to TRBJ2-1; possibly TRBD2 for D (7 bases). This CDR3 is CASSFRGARGNEQFF. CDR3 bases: TGTGCCAGCAGCTTCCGGGGGGCCCGGGGTAATGAGCAGTTCTTC.